These T cell receptor beta chains were read from a single sample in a study of blood T cell repertoires in COVID-19. Sequencing was performed with immunoSEQ multiplex PCR; in TCRdb, only in-frame clones are kept and a portion is missing. Of approximately 230,000 clones in the sample, approximately 90% were seen once. Sequenced: peripheral blood. Source of these receptors: a man aged 18-30 years with active or convalescent COVID-19. The CDR3 runs from the conserved cysteine through the conserved F or W. D genes are given only for firm matches. The size entry is marked missing in some rows and otherwise reads once, few, many or a size class.

CDR3aa,CDR3nt,v_gene,d_gene,abundance,j_gene
CASSYSNFVGQTLYEQYF,TGTGCCAGCAGTTACTCGAATTTTGTGGGACAAACACTATACGAGCAGTACTTC,TRBV6-2/TRBV6-3,.,.,TRBJ2-7
CASSVANRGYGYTF,TGTGCCAGCAGCGTAGCGAACAGGGGCTATGGCTACACCTTC,TRBV9,TRBD1,.,TRBJ1-2
CSASWDSRGGYTF,TGCAGTGCTAGTTGGGATTCAAGGGGTGGCTACACCTTC,TRBV20-1,.,.,TRBJ1-2
CASSYSPLSNSPLHF,TGTGCCAGCAGTTACTCTCCACTTAGCAATTCACCCCTCCACTTT,TRBV6-5,.,.,TRBJ1-6
CASSQVIGGYEQYF,TGCGCCAGCAGCCAAGTTATAGGAGGCTACGAGCAGTACTTC,TRBV4-3,.,.,TRBJ2-7
CATTAYQGGGELFF,TGTGCCACCACAGCATACCAGGGAGGCGGGGAGCTGTTTTTT,TRBV15,.,.,TRBJ2-2
CASSLEGSGVQETQYF,TGCGCCAGCAGCTTAGAGGGTAGCGGAGTCCAAGAGACCCAGTACTTC,TRBV5-1,.,.,TRBJ2-5
CSVVRTQGQFF,TGCAGCGTCGTTAGGACCCAGGGCCAGTTCTTC,TRBV29-1,.,once,TRBJ2-1
CASSSPGLAEGQYF,TGTGCCAGCAGCTCCCCGGGACTAGCAGAGGGGCAGTATTTT,TRBV27,TRBD2,.,TRBJ2-3
CASTPGYSWAGTETQYF,TGTGCCAGCACCCCTGGATATTCCTGGGCGGGAACAGAGACCCAGTACTTC,TRBV5-8,.,.,TRBJ2-5
CASTPGRGGRSNQPQHF,TGTGCCAGTACCCCGGGGAGAGGAGGTAGGAGCAATCAGCCCCAGCATTTT,TRBV19,.,few,TRBJ1-5
CASSPGDRGHTEAFF,TGTGCCAGCAGCCCCGGGGACAGGGGGCACACTGAAGCTTTCTTT,TRBV7-9,TRBD1,.,TRBJ1-1
CASSLFGIGVDGELFF,TGTGCCAGCAGCTTATTTGGGATAGGGGTCGACGGGGAGCTGTTTTTT,TRBV7-2,.,once,TRBJ2-2
CASRPQGALNQPQHF,TGTGCCAGCAGGCCCCAGGGGGCTTTGAATCAGCCCCAGCATTTT,TRBV2,TRBD1,.,TRBJ1-5
CASTRGVNTEAFF,TGTGCCAGCACCCGGGGGGTGAACACTGAAGCTTTCTTT,TRBV9,.,.,TRBJ1-1
CASSSGLLTEAFF,TGTGCCAGCAGCTCGGGGTTGTTGACTGAAGCTTTCTTT,TRBV5-6,.,once,TRBJ1-1
CASSFDRAHSYEQYF,TGTGCCAGCAGCTTCGACAGGGCACACTCCTACGAGCAGTACTTC,TRBV7-2,TRBD1,.,TRBJ2-7
CASSGLAIPYNEQFF,TGTGCCAGCAGCGGACTAGCGATTCCCTACAATGAGCAGTTCTTC,TRBV9,TRBD2,.,TRBJ2-1
CASSPGGTQYF,TGTGCCAGCAGCCCAGGAGGGACCCAGTACTTC,TRBV9,.,.,TRBJ2-5
CASSVGTDKETQYF,TGTGCCAGCAGCGTCGGGACAGACAAAGAGACCCAGTACTTC,TRBV6-6,TRBD1,.,TRBJ2-5
CAWSGQGNTEAFF,TGTGCCTGGAGTGGACAGGGAAACACTGAAGCTTTCTTT,TRBV30,TRBD1,.,TRBJ1-1
CASSEAGADSPLHF,TGTGCCAGCAGTGAAGCAGGGGCAGATTCACCCCTCCACTTT,TRBV2,.,few,TRBJ1-6
CASSPLRGQGDTQYF,TGTGCCAGCTCACCATTACGCGGACAAGGCGATACGCAGTATTTT,TRBV18,.,.,TRBJ2-3
CASNPMGGGGLDTQYF,TGTGCCAGCAACCCGATGGGGGGAGGTGGGTTAGATACGCAGTATTTT,TRBV11-2,.,.,TRBJ2-3
CASSLKRRGGNIQYF,TGTGCCAGCAGTCTGAAAAGGAGGGGAGGGAACATTCAGTACTTC,TRBV27,TRBD2,.,TRBJ2-4
CASSLSRSGGISGYTF,TGTGCCAGCAGTTTATCCCGGTCGGGGGGAATTAGTGGCTACACCTTC,TRBV27,.,.,TRBJ1-2
CASRQLAASTDTQYF,TGTGCCAGTAGGCAACTAGCGGCTAGCACAGATACGCAGTATTTT,TRBV19,TRBD2,.,TRBJ2-3
CASGRTDNTEAFF,TGTGCCAGCGGACGGACAGATAACACTGAAGCTTTCTTT,TRBV7-9,.,once,TRBJ1-1
CSVPGGMTYNEQFF,TGCAGCGTGCCCGGGGGTATGACCTACAATGAGCAGTTCTTC,TRBV29-1,.,.,TRBJ2-1
CASRLRGRNQPQHF,TGTGCCAGTAGATTAAGGGGAAGGAATCAGCCCCAGCATTTT,TRBV19,.,.,TRBJ1-5
CASSERTSGGYEQFF,TGTGCCAGCAGTGAACGGACTAGCGGGGGCTATGAGCAGTTCTTC,TRBV6-1,TRBD2,.,TRBJ2-1
CASSQRGGLSYEQYF,TGTGCCAGCAGCCAACGGGGGGGATTATCCTACGAGCAGTACTTC,TRBV7-8,TRBD2,.,TRBJ2-7
CASGGTGFGYTF,TGTGCTAGTGGGGGTACAGGGTTTGGCTACACCTTC,TRBV12-5,.,.,TRBJ1-2
CASRGGEKLFF,TGTGCCAGCAGGGGGGGTGAAAAACTGTTTTTT,TRBV27,.,.,TRBJ1-4
CASSITSGPSAETQYF,TGTGCCAGTAGTATCACTAGCGGTCCGTCCGCGGAGACCCAGTACTTC,TRBV19,TRBD2,.,TRBJ2-5
CASSLQGAFTEAFF,TGCGCCAGCAGCTTACAGGGCGCGTTCACTGAAGCTTTCTTT,TRBV5-1,.,once,TRBJ1-1
CASSSLIERVTEAFF,TGTGCCAGCAGCTCCCTTATTGAGAGAGTCACTGAAGCTTTCTTT,TRBV5-5,.,.,TRBJ1-1
CASSQDRAREGYTF,TGTGCCAGCAGCCAAGACAGGGCTCGCGAAGGCTACACCTTC,TRBV3-1/TRBV3-2,.,.,TRBJ1-2
CASNNLRTGTGTDTQYF,TGTGCCAGCAACAACCTAAGAACAGGGACGGGCACAGATACGCAGTATTTT,TRBV11-2,.,once,TRBJ2-3